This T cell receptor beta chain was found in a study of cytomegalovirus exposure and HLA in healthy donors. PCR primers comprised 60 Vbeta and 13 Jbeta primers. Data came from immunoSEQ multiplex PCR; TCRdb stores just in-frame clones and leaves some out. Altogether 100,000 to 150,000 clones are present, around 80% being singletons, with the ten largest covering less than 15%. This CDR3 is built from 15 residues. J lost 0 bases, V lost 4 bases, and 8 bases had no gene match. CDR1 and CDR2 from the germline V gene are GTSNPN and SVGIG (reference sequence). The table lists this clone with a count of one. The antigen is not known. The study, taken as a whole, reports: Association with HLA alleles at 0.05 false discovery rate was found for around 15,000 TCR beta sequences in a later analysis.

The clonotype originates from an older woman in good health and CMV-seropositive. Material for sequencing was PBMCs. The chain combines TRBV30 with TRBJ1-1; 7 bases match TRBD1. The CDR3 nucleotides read TGTGCCTGGACCCGACAGGGCCCTCTGAACACTGAAGCTTTCTTT. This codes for CAWTRQGPLNTEAFF.